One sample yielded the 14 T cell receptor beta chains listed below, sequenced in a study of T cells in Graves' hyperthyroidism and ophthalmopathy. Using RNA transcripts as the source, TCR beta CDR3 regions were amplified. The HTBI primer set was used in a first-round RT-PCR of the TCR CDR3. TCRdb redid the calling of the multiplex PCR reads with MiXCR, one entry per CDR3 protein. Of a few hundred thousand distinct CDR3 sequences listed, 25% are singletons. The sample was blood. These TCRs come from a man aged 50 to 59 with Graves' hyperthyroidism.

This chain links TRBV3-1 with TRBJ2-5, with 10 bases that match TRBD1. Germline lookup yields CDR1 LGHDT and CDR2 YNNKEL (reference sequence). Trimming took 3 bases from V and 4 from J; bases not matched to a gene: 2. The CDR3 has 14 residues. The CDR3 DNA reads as TGTGCCAGCAGCCACCGGACAGGGGGAGAGACCCAGTACTTC. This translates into CASSHRTGGETQYF.

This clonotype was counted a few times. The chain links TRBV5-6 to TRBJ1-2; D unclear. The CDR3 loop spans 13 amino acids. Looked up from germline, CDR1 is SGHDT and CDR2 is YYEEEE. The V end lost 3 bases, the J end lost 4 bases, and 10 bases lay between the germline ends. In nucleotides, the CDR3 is TGTGCCAGCAGCTCCGGGAGCCTCTATGGCTACACCTTC. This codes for CASSSGSLYGYTF.

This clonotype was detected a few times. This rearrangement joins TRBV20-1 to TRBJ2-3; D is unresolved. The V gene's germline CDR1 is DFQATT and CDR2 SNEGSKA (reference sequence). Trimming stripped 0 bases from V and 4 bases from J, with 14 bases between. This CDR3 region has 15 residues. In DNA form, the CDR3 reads TGCAGTGCTAGAGATCTCCAAGACTGGGCAGATACGCAGTATTTT. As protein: CSARDLQDWADTQYF.

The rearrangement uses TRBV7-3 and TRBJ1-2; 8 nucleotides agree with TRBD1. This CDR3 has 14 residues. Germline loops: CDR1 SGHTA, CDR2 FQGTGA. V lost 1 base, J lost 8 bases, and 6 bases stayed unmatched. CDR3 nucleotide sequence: TGTGCCAGCAGCTTAAATGGACAGGGAGAGGGCTACACCTTC. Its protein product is CASSLNGQGEGYTF.

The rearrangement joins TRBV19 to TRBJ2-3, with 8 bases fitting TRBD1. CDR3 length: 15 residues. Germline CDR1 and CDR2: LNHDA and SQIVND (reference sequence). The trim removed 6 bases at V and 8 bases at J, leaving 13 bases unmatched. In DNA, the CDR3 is TGTGCCAGTAGAACCGGGACAGGCGTGCGAGCTACGCAGTATTTT. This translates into CASRTGTGVRATQYF.

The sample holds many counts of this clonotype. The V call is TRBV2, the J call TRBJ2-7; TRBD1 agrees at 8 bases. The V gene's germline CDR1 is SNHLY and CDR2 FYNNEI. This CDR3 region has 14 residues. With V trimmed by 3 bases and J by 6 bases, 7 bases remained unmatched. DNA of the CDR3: TGTGCCAGCAGTGATGTCAGGGGGCACGGCGAGCAGTACTTC. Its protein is CASSDVRGHGEQYF.

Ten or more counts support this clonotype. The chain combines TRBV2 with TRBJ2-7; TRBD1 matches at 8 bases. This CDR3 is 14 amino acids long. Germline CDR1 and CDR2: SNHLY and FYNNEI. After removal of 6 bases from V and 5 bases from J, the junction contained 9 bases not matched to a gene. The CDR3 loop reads CASSAGQGRNEQYF. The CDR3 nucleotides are TGTGCCAGCAGCGCTGGACAGGGTCGAAACGAGCAGTACTTC.

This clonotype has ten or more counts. The CDR3 nucleotides read TGTGCCAGCAGTGCGGACCTTGGAACTGAAGCTTTCTTT. As protein: CASSADLGTEAFF. This chain joins TRBV6-1 and TRBJ1-1; D is unclear. V was clipped by 4 bases and J by 5 bases, with 11 bases between them. From germline, CDR1 is MNHNS and CDR2 SASEGT. The CDR3 totals 13 residues.

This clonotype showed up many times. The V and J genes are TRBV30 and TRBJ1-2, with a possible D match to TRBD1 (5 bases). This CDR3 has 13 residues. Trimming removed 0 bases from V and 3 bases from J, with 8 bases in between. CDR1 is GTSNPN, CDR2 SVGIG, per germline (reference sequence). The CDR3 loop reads CAWSVQGDYGYTF. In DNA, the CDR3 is TGTGCCTGGAGTGTACAAGGGGACTATGGCTACACCTTC.

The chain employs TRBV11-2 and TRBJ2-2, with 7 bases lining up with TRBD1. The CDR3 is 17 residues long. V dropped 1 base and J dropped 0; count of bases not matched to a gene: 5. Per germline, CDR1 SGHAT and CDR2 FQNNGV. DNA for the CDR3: TGTGCCAGCAGCTTAGGCAGGGGGAAACCGAACACCGGGGAGCTGTTTTTT. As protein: CASSLGRGKPNTGELFF.

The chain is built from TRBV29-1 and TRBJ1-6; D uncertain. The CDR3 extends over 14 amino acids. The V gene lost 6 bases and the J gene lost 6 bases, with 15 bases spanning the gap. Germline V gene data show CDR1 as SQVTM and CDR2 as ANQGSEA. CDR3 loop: CSVKSGGSNSPLHF. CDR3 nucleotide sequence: TGCAGCGTCAAGAGTGGAGGGTCTAATTCACCCCTCCACTTT.

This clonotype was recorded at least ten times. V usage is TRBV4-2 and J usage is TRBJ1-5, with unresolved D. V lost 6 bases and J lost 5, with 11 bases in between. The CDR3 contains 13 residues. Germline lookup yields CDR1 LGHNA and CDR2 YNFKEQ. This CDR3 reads CASRQQRDQPQHF. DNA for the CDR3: TGTGCCAGCAGACAACAACGTGATCAGCCCCAGCATTTT.

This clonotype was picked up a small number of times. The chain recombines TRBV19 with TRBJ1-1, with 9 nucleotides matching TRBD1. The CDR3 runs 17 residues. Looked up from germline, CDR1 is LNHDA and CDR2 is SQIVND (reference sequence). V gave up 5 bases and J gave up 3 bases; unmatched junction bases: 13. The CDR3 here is CASSPRPGTGSDTEAFF. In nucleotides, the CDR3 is TGTGCCAGTAGTCCACGTCCCGGGACAGGGAGCGACACTGAAGCTTTCTTT.

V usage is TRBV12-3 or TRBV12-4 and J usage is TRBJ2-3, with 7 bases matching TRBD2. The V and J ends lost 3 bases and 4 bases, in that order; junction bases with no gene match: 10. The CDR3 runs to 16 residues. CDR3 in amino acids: CASSFRVGGRSDTQYF. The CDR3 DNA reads TGTGCCAGCAGTTTCCGGGTGGGAGGGCGATCAGATACGCAGTATTTT.